These 26 T cell receptor beta chains share one sample of origin, sequenced in a study of Graves' ophthalmopathy and Graves' hyperthyroidism. RNA transcripts were the source from which TCR beta CDR3 regions were amplified. The authors performed first-round RT-PCR with HTBI primers and then a second-round multiplex PCR. MiXCR was run by TCRdb on the multiplex PCR reads, yielding one entry per CDR3 protein. The sample records around 600,000 distinct CDR3 sequences, about 41% being singletons. Source material: peripheral blood. Receptors were obtained from an adult man with Graves' ophthalmopathy.

This clonotype was seen ten or more times. The V gene is TRBV5-1, the J gene TRBJ1-5; D gene uncertain. CDR3 length equals 13 residues. Germline V gives CDR1 SGHRS, CDR2 YFSETQ. Trimming pared 4 bases from V and 2 bases from J, leaving 7 bases between. Written as DNA, the CDR3 is TGCGCCAGCAGCCTGGTCGGCAATCAGCCCCAGCATTTT. This gives the protein CASSLVGNQPQHF. The full variable domain, with the rest looked up from reference TRBV5-1 and TRBJ1-5, is KAGVTQTPRYLIKTRGQQVTLSCSPISGHRSVSWYQQTPGQGLQFLFEYFSETQRNKGNFPGRFSGRQFSNSRSEMNVSTLELGDSALYLCASSLVGNQPQHFGDGTRLSIL.

This clonotype was found many times. This sequence joins TRBV19 and TRBJ2-7; D not resolved. Trimming cost V 3 bases and J 6 bases, with 9 bases left between them. Germline CDR1 reads LNHDA; CDR2 reads SQIVND (reference sequence). This CDR3 comprises 12 residues. CDR3 amino acids: CASSIRLGEQYF. The DNA of the CDR3 is TGTGCCAGTAGTATCCGCCTGGGCGAGCAGTACTTC.

The chain employs TRBV25-1 and TRBJ1-4; TRBD1 aligns across 10 bases. Germline CDR1 reads MGHDK; CDR2 reads SYGVNS. Losses at the gene ends were 1 base for V and 6 bases for J; bases not matched to a gene: 11. The CDR3 runs 18 residues. CDR3 sequence (DNA): TGTGCCAGCAGTGAATCCATGGGGACAGGGGCGGTTCATGAAAAACTGTTTTTT. Protein: CASSESMGTGAVHEKLFF.

This chain uses TRBV7-8 with TRBJ1-1; tentatively, D is TRBD1 (5 bases). V was pared by 4 bases and J by 7 bases, with 16 bases between. This CDR3 comprises 14 residues. Germline V CDR1 and CDR2: SGHVS, FQNEAQ. CDR3 amino acids: CASSSVDPGIEAFF. CDR3 nucleotides: TGTGCCAGCAGCTCCGTTGACCCAGGGATTGAAGCTTTCTTT.

The rearrangement uses TRBV24-1 and TRBJ2-5, with D maybe TRBD1 (6 bases). Germline V gives CDR1 KGHDR, CDR2 SFDVKD. Trimming took off 7 bases at V and 1 base at J, with 18 bases between the two ends. CDR3 length: 16 amino acids. The CDR3 DNA follows: TGTGCCACCAGGGACAGTAGGGGAGCCTCCCAAGAGACCCAGTACTTC. Amino acids: CATRDSRGASQETQYF.

This clonotype was observed many times. V usage is TRBV5-5 and J usage is TRBJ1-5, with 8 bases lining up with TRBD1. CDR3 length equals 15 residues. Germline V CDR1 and CDR2: SGHKS, YYEKEE (reference sequence). V gave up 1 base and J gave up 1 base; unmatched junction bases: 1. Written as DNA, the CDR3 is TGTGCCAGCAGCTTGTGGGACAGGAGCAATCAGCCCCAGCATTTT. It specifies CASSLWDRSNQPQHF.

The CDR3 loop reads CASSPGSAGELFF. The DNA of the CDR3 is TGTGCCAGCAGCCCGGGGTCGGCCGGGGAGCTGTTTTTT. The rearrangement links TRBV7-8 to TRBJ2-2, with D possibly being TRBD2 (5 bases). Trimming took off 5 bases at V and 6 bases at J, with 10 bases between the two ends. The CDR3 is made up of 13 amino acids. Germline CDR1 is SGHVS and CDR2 is FQNEAQ.

There are many counts of this clonotype. The chain links TRBV7-3 to TRBJ2-2, with D perhaps being TRBD1 or TRBD2 (6 bases each). The germline V gene has CDR1 SGHTA and CDR2 FQGTGA. The V gene lost 4 bases and the J gene lost 7 bases, with 13 bases spanning the gap. This CDR3 region has 14 residues. In nucleotides, the CDR3 is TGTGCCAGCAGCTCCAAGGGGGGCGGCGGGGAGCTGTTTTTT. It yields the protein CASSSKGGGGELFF. Looking up the rest from reference TRBV7-3 and TRBJ2-2 gives the full variable domain: GAGVSQTPSNKVTEKGKYVELRCDPISGHTALYWYRQSLGQGPEFLIYFQGTGAADDSGLPNDRFFAVRPEGSVSTLKIQRTERGDSAVYLCASSSKGGGGELFFGEGSRLTVL.

The chain employs TRBV3-1 and TRBJ1-3, with no clear D. Germline values: CDR1 LGHDT, CDR2 YNNKEL (reference sequence). This CDR3 is 15 amino acids long. The V end lost 0 bases, the J end lost 3 bases, and 9 bases lay between the germline ends. The CDR3 spells CASSQDSTVGNTIYF. The CDR3 DNA follows: TGTGCCAGCAGCCAAGATTCGACGGTTGGAAACACCATATATTTT.

Concerning this clonotype itself: This clone may be a read error of a much larger clone one base away. The chain employs TRBV2 and TRBJ2-7; D unresolved. This CDR3 is built from 13 residues. Germline lookup yields CDR1 SNHLY and CDR2 FYNNEI. CDR3 loop: CASNEALRAIPYF. As DNA, the CDR3 is TGTGCCAGCAATGAAGCGCTTCGGGCTATTCCGTACTTC.

This clonotype came up once. The CDR3 here is CASLTTGGSTEAFF. The CDR3 DNA sequence: TGTGCCAGCCTGACGACAGGAGGGAGCACTGAAGCTTTCTTT. The chain couples TRBV11-2 to TRBJ1-1; a weak D match, TRBD1 (6 bases). The CDR3 is 14 residues long. Germline values: CDR1 SGHAT, CDR2 FQNNGV. V was trimmed by 8 bases and J by 4 bases, leaving 17 bases between them.

With respect to this clonotype: A read error may be the cause here, since a much bigger clone is one base away. The chain links TRBV9 to TRBJ1-3; D is uncertain. Per germline, CDR1 SGDLS and CDR2 YYNGEE. The CDR3 consists of 16 residues. The CDR3 nucleotides are TGTGCCAGCAGCGTAGGATCTTTTGGAACTGGAAGCACCATATATTTT. It yields the protein CASSVGSFGTGSTIYF.

This clonotype turned up a few times. This chain uses TRBV7-3 with TRBJ1-1; D gene unclear. Trimming removed 3 bases from V and 1 base from J, with 12 bases in between. Germline CDR1 is SGHTA and CDR2 is FQGTGA. This CDR3 comprises 15 residues. DNA of the CDR3: TGTGCCAGCAGCTTCACGGGCGCAGGGAACACTGAAGCTTTCTTT. This gives the protein CASSFTGAGNTEAFF.

The sample holds many counts of this clonotype. Sequence at one end of the junction differs from germline and may be a read error. V and J are TRBV15 and TRBJ1-6; 9 bases align to TRBD1. Germline-derived CDR1 and CDR2 are LNHNV and YYDKDF (reference sequence). CDR3 size: 15 residues. This chain's CDR3 is CATSRDRGIGSPLHF. The CDR3 nucleotides are TGTGCCACCAGCCGAGACAGGGGGATAGGATCACCCCTCCACTTT.

This clonotype was detected ten times or more. The chain recombines TRBV24-1 with TRBJ2-5, with TRBD1 as a possible D gene (5 bases). Germline CDR1 reads KGHDR; CDR2 reads SFDVKD. Trimming shortened V by 8 bases and J by 5 bases, and 17 bases separated the two germline ends. CDR3 length: 14 residues. CDR3 protein: CATIRQFEAETQYF. As DNA, the CDR3 is TGTGCCACCATAAGACAGTTCGAAGCGGAGACCCAGTACTTC.

This clonotype was counted many times. V usage is TRBV20-1 and J usage is TRBJ1-1, with D unclear. Germline V CDR1 and CDR2: DFQATT, SNEGSKA (reference sequence). The CDR3 totals 16 residues. The germline V and J ends were trimmed by 0 bases and 6 bases, with 20 bases remaining between them. CDR3: CSARDLSAGQTPEAFF. In DNA form, the CDR3 reads TGCAGTGCTAGAGATTTGTCGGCCGGCCAAACGCCTGAAGCTTTCTTT.

The chain couples TRBV7-2 to TRBJ2-6; TRBD1 is a possible D gene (5 bases). The ends were cut back, 4 bases at V and 1 base at J, with 11 bases in the middle. The length of the CDR3 is 16 residues. CDR1 and CDR2 (germline): SGHTA, FQGNSA. This CDR3 is CASSSLTESGANVLTF. DNA for the CDR3: TGTGCCAGCAGCTCCTTGACAGAATCTGGGGCCAACGTCCTGACTTTC.

This clonotype appeared a few times. A read error may account for a junction end that differs from germline. The chain recombines TRBV29-1 with TRBJ1-2; a possible D gene is TRBD1 (6 bases). Germline V gene lookup returns CDR1 SQVTM and CDR2 ANQGSEA. The length of the CDR3 is 13 residues. This CDR3 reads CASGQPPNYGYTF. CDR3 DNA sequence: TGTGCCAGTGGACAGCCACCGAACTATGGCTACACCTTC.

In the case of this clonotype: Possible read error: a much larger clone is one base away. V is TRBV10-3 and J is TRBJ2-7, with D possibly matching TRBD2 (5 bases). The V gene's germline CDR1 is ENHRY and CDR2 SYGVKD. This CDR3 has 14 amino acids. The CDR3 here is CASSYERGTYGQYF. The CDR3 nucleotides are TGTGCCAGCAGTTACGAACGGGGAACCTACGGGCAGTACTTC.

The sample holds a few counts of this clonotype. V usage is TRBV9 and J usage is TRBJ2-7; 7 bases are a match to TRBD2. J lost 2 bases, V lost 4 bases, and 9 bases had no gene match. The CDR3 totals 15 residues. The V gene's germline CDR1 is SGDLS and CDR2 YYNGEE. The CDR3 protein is CASSLGGRNPYEQYF. The CDR3 region has the DNA TGTGCCAGCAGCTTAGGCGGGAGAAACCCCTACGAGCAGTACTTC.

This clonotype was recorded many times. This chain links TRBV24-1 with TRBJ1-4; D is possibly TRBD1 (5 bases). CDR3 length equals 15 residues. Trimming took off 1 base at V and 6 bases at J, with 11 bases between the two ends. Germline CDR1 and CDR2: KGHDR and SFDVKD. The CDR3 DNA is TGTGCCACCAGTGATTTTGGGGGGACGTATGAAAAACTGTTTTTT. Its protein product is CATSDFGGTYEKLFF.

The sample holds many counts of this clonotype. The junction does not match germline at one end; this may be a read error. This rearrangement joins TRBV29-1 to TRBJ1-1; D gene uncertain. This CDR3 has 12 amino acids. The germline CDR1 and CDR2 sequences are SQVTM and ANQGSEA. Here the CDR3 DNA reads TGCAGCGTTGAAGCCCGGTTCCCTGAAACTTTCTTT. This codes for CSVEARFPETFF.

This clonotype was counted a few times. This chain connects TRBV6-1 to TRBJ1-1, with TRBD1 matching over 9 bases. Germline CDR1 reads MNHNS; CDR2 reads SASEGT. V lost 7 bases, J lost 3 bases, and 9 bases stayed unmatched. This CDR3 is built from 15 residues. DNA of the CDR3: TGTGCCAGCAAGGATCCTACAGGGGGCTACACTGAAGCTTTCTTT. Encoded protein: CASKDPTGGYTEAFF.

With respect to this clonotype: At one of its ends the junction is not consistent with the germline gene, which may arise from a read error. The chain uses TRBV2 and TRBJ1-1, with 7 bases that match TRBD1. CDR1 SNHLY and CDR2 FYNNEI come from the germline V gene. This CDR3 is 14 amino acids long. In DNA, the CDR3 is TGTGCCAGCAATGGGGGACAGATGAACACTGAAGCTTCCTTT. Its protein is CASNGGQMNTEASF.

This clonotype was seen repeatedly, ten times or more. The chain links TRBV20-1 to TRBJ2-7, with D unresolved. This CDR3 spans 11 amino acids. The V gene lost 3 bases and the J gene lost 6 bases, with 9 bases spanning the gap. Germline loops: CDR1 DFQATT, CDR2 SNEGSKA (reference sequence). Here the CDR3 reads CSASLRIEQYF. CDR3 nucleotides: TGCAGTGCTAGCCTTCGAATCGAGCAGTACTTC.

This clonotype was seen once. The chain combines TRBV24-1 with TRBJ1-5, with 7 bases matching TRBD1. Germline CDR1 and CDR2: KGHDR and SFDVKD. After removal of 7 bases from V and 2 bases from J, the junction contained 4 bases not matched to a gene. CDR3 length: 14 residues. The CDR3 DNA sequence: TGTGCCACCAGAGCAGGGGGGGGCAATCAGCCCCAGCATTTT. Translated: CATRAGGGNQPQHF.